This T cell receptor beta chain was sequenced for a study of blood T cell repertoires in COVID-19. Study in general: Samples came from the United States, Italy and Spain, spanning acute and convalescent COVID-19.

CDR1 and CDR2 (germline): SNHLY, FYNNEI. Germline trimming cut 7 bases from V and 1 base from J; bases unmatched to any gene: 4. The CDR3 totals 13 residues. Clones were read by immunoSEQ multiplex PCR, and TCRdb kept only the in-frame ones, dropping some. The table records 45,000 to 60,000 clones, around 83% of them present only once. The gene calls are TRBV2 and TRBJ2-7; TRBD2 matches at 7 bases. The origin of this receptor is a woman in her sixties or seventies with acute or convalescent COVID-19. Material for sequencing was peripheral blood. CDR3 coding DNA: TGTGCCAGCAAGCGGGACCAGTCCTACGAGCAGTACTTC. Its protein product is CASKRDQSYEQYF.